The rows below give T cell receptor beta chains drawn from one sample of a study of T cell responses to AZD1222 COVID-19 vaccine. Profiling relied on immunoSEQ multiplex PCR, and the TCRdb table lists in-frame clones only, not all of them. In the table there are roughly 150,000 clones, more than 75% of which are singletons. The sample in question was peripheral blood, obtained 28 days after the second AZD1222 dose. These receptors were obtained from an adult who received the AZD1222 COVID-19 vaccine. The CDR3 runs from the conserved cysteine through the conserved F or W. Fields, in order: clone size, V gene, D gene, J gene, CDR3 DNA, CDR3 protein. D genes are given only for firm matches. Part of the rows lack a size; the others show once, few, many or a class for expanded clones.

>NA|TRBV10-3|TRBD2|TRBJ2-3
TGTGCCATCAGTGAGGTGGGACTAGACGGTGATACGCAGTATTTT
CAISEVGLDGDTQYF
>few|TRBV4-2|NA|TRBJ2-7
TGTGCCAGCAGCCAACTCGAAGACGAGCAGTACTTC
CASSQLEDEQYF
>NA|TRBV24-1|NA|TRBJ2-1
TGTGCCACCAGTGATCCGTACAGGGTGGAACAGAATGAGCAGTTCTTC
CATSDPYRVEQNEQFF
>few|TRBV12-3/TRBV12-4|NA|TRBJ1-2
TGTGCCAGCAGTTTCTATCACGGCTACACCTTC
CASSFYHGYTF
>NA|TRBV12-3/TRBV12-4|TRBD1|TRBJ1-2
TGTGCCAGCAGGAGGGAGACAGGGGGCGCGTCCACCTTC
CASRRETGGASTF
>NA|TRBV20-1|NA|TRBJ2-3
TGCAGTGTCAACCCCGAAGATACGCAGTATTTT
CSVNPEDTQYF
>once|TRBV27|NA|TRBJ1-5
TGTGCCAGCAGTTTATTCGCTCTGCGGGGAGGTCAGCCCCAGCATTTT
CASSLFALRGGQPQHF
>NA|TRBV5-4|NA|TRBJ1-2
TGTGCCAGCAGCTTGGTCTCCAGGGCTAACTATGGCTACACCTTC
CASSLVSRANYGYTF
>NA|TRBV24-1|NA|TRBJ2-3
TGTGCCACCAGTGATACTGCCAAGCTTGATACGCAGTATTTT
CATSDTAKLDTQYF
>NA|TRBV12-3/TRBV12-4|NA|TRBJ2-1
TGTGCCAGCAGTTTAAGAGGAGGGGATGAGCAGTTCTTC
CASSLRGGDEQFF
>NA|TRBV7-2|TRBD2|TRBJ2-1
TGTGCCAGCAGCTTATCGGGGACTAGCGGCCACAATGAGCAGTTCTTC
CASSLSGTSGHNEQFF
>NA|TRBV5-6|TRBD1|TRBJ2-2
TGTGCCAGCAGCTTGGTGGACAGGGTAATAACCGGGGAGCTGTTTTTT
CASSLVDRVITGELFF
>NA|TRBV9|NA|TRBJ2-1
TGTGCCAGCAGCGTAGGGCTCGACAATGAGCAGTTCTTC
CASSVGLDNEQFF
>NA|TRBV11-2|TRBD2|TRBJ2-1
TGTGCCAGCAGCTTAGTGGGACTAGGGGGAAATGAGCAGTTCTTC
CASSLVGLGGNEQFF
>NA|TRBV10-3|TRBD2|TRBJ2-1
TGTGCCATCACCACGACTAGCGGGACAGGGTACAATGAGCAGTTCTTC
CAITTTSGTGYNEQFF
>NA|TRBV28|TRBD2|TRBJ2-1
TGTGCCAGCAGTTCCCCCGGCGGGAGGGCCTTGGAGCAGTTCTTC
CASSSPGGRALEQFF
>NA|TRBV27|NA|TRBJ1-4
TGTGCCAGCAGTTTAGCGGGGAGTGAAAAACTGTTTTTT
CASSLAGSEKLFF
>once|TRBV4-1|TRBD1|TRBJ2-2
TGCGCCAGCAGGGTCTCGGACAGGGGGAACACCGGGGAGCTGTTTTTT
CASRVSDRGNTGELFF
>NA|TRBV5-4|NA|TRBJ1-6
TGTGCCAGCAGCTCTCAGGTGGCAGGGCCCTATAATTCACCCCTCCACTTT
CASSSQVAGPYNSPLHF
>once|TRBV3-1/TRBV3-2|NA|TRBJ1-2
TGTGCCAGCAGCCAAGGCTCAGAGGGCTATGGCTACACCTTC
CASSQGSEGYGYTF
>NA|TRBV6-5|TRBD1|TRBJ2-1
TGTGCCAGCAGTTACGGTAGAAGGACAGGGCCCAATGAGCAGTTCTTC
CASSYGRRTGPNEQFF
>NA|TRBV18|TRBD2|TRBJ2-1
TGTGCCAACCAGGCTAGCGGTGCCTACAATGAGCAGTTCTTC
CANQASGAYNEQFF
>NA|TRBV24-1|NA|TRBJ1-6
TGTGCCACCAGTGATCAAGGAGGTAATTCACCCCTCCACTTT
CATSDQGGNSPLHF
>NA|TRBV5-4|NA|TRBJ2-5
TGTGCCAGCAGGCCTCAGAGAGGGGGGGAGACCCAGTACTTC
CASRPQRGGETQYF
>NA|TRBV12-3/TRBV12-4|TRBD1|TRBJ1-2
TGTGCCAGCAGTTTGGGACAGGGCTATGGCTACACCTTC
CASSLGQGYGYTF
>NA|TRBV10-3|NA|TRBJ1-2
TGTGCCATCAGCCAGACAAACAGCAACGGCTACACCTTC
CAISQTNSNGYTF
>NA|TRBV28|NA|TRBJ1-6
TGTGCCAGCAGTTTGTTACAGGGTAATTCACCCCTCCACTTT
CASSLLQGNSPLHF
>NA|TRBV9|TRBD2|TRBJ2-1
TGTGCCAGCAGCCCCCGACTGGCGGGAGCCTACAATGAGCAGTTCTTC
CASSPRLAGAYNEQFF
>few|TRBV9|TRBD2|TRBJ2-3
TGTGCCAGCGGCAATAGCGGGAGAAGCACAGATACGCAGTATTTT
CASGNSGRSTDTQYF
>NA|TRBV3-1/TRBV3-2|TRBD2|TRBJ2-2
TGTGCCAGCAGCCAAGACAGGACTAGCGGGATCACCGGGGAGCTGTTTTTT
CASSQDRTSGITGELFF
>NA|TRBV9|NA|TRBJ2-2
TGTGCCAGCAGCGTTGGTAACGGGGAGCTGTTTTTT
CASSVGNGELFF
>NA|TRBV3-1/TRBV3-2|NA|TRBJ1-2
TGTGCCAGCAGCCATAGCGCGGACAACTATGGCTACACCTTC
CASSHSADNYGYTF
>NA|TRBV24-1|NA|TRBJ2-3
TGTGCCACCAGTGATTTAGGAGGGGTAAGCACAGATACGCAGTATTTT
CATSDLGGVSTDTQYF
>NA|TRBV9|NA|TRBJ2-2
TGTGCCAGCAGCGCACACCCTCAGAACACCGGGGAGCTGTTTTTT
CASSAHPQNTGELFF
>NA|TRBV12-3/TRBV12-4|NA|TRBJ1-1
TGTGCCAGCAGTTTAAAGGTGAACACTGAAGCTTTCTTT
CASSLKVNTEAFF
>NA|TRBV11-2|NA|TRBJ2-1
TGTGCCAGCAGCTTCCTTGATGCTAGGAACTACAATGAGCAGTTCTTC
CASSFLDARNYNEQFF
>few|TRBV20-1|NA|TRBJ1-1
TGCAGTGCTAGTACAGGGAAAACTGAAGCTTTCTTT
CSASTGKTEAFF
>once|TRBV12-3/TRBV12-4|NA|TRBJ2-5
TGTGCCAGCAGTTTAGGGAACCCGGAGACCCAGTACTTC
CASSLGNPETQYF
>NA|TRBV28|TRBD1|TRBJ1-2
TGTGCCAGTCTAATGGCGTCCTTAGGTAGACAGGGCAATCGAGGCTACACCTTC
CASLMASLGRQGNRGYTF
>NA|TRBV18|NA|TRBJ1-6
TGTGCCAGCTCACCAGAGAGGAGGGACAATTCACCCCTCCACTTT
CASSPERRDNSPLHF
>NA|TRBV5-4|NA|TRBJ1-2
TGTGCCAGCAGCACCGGGCCGTCCCTGGGCTATGGCTACACCTTC
CASSTGPSLGYGYTF
>NA|TRBV6-2/TRBV6-3|TRBD2|TRBJ2-7
TGTGCCAGCAGTGCCCCGGGACTAGCGGGAGGTCCATCGGCCGAGCAGTACTTC
CASSAPGLAGGPSAEQYF
>NA|TRBV7-2|TRBD1|TRBJ2-7
TGTGCCAGCAGCTTCCGGACAGGGATGGAGCAGTACTTC
CASSFRTGMEQYF
>NA|TRBV27|TRBD1|TRBJ1-2
TGTGCCAGCAGTTTACGTGGAGGGGGCGGTGGCTACACCTTC
CASSLRGGGGGYTF
>NA|TRBV27|NA|TRBJ1-4
TGTGCCAGCAGTTTAGTCGGGACGGGTGAAAAACTGTTTTTT
CASSLVGTGEKLFF
>NA|TRBV29-1|NA|TRBJ2-1
TGCAGCGGTACAGGGTCCTACAATGAGCAGTTCTTC
CSGTGSYNEQFF
>NA|TRBV11-3|NA|TRBJ2-7
TGTGCCAGCCAGAGGACGGGGTCCTACGAGCAGTACTTC
CASQRTGSYEQYF
>NA|TRBV28|TRBD2|TRBJ2-3
TGTGCCAGCAGTTCCCGGACTAGCGGGAGGGCGGGAGATACGCAGTATTTT
CASSSRTSGRAGDTQYF
>NA|TRBV9|NA|TRBJ1-3
TGTGCCAGCAGCACCCAAACTTCTTCGGACACCATATATTTT
CASSTQTSSDTIYF
>NA|TRBV5-4|NA|TRBJ2-2
TGTGCCAGCAGCTTGGCCGCAACAACATTGAGAGCCGGGGAGCTGTTTTTT
CASSLAATTLRAGELFF
>few|TRBV29-1|TRBD2|TRBJ2-3
TGCAGCGTTGAAGGCTTATCTGGCGGGAGAAGCACAGATACGCAGTATTTT
CSVEGLSGGRSTDTQYF
>NA|TRBV28|NA|TRBJ1-5
TGTGCCACCAAGCTGGCGGGAGGTAGGGGTTATAGCAATCAGCCCCAGCATTTT
CATKLAGGRGYSNQPQHF
>NA|TRBV28|TRBD1|TRBJ2-2
TGTGCCAGCAGTCCCTCAGGACAGGGTTACACCGGGGAGCTGTTTTTT
CASSPSGQGYTGELFF
>NA|TRBV28|NA|TRBJ1-4
TGTGCCAGCAGGGGAGGGGGATACAACTGGGAAAAACTGTTTTTT
CASRGGGYNWEKLFF
>once|TRBV28|TRBD2|TRBJ2-1
TGTGCCAGCAGTTTCAACCCGGGACTAGCGGGGAGCTCCTACAATGAGCAGTTCTTC
CASSFNPGLAGSSYNEQFF
>NA|TRBV7-9|NA|TRBJ2-7
TGTGCCAGCAGCTTACAGGGAAGGCACGAAGAGCAGTACTTC
CASSLQGRHEEQYF
>NA|TRBV2|TRBD1|TRBJ1-2
TGTGCCAGCAGTGAAGCCAGGACAGGGGGCATTGGTGGCTACACCTTC
CASSEARTGGIGGYTF